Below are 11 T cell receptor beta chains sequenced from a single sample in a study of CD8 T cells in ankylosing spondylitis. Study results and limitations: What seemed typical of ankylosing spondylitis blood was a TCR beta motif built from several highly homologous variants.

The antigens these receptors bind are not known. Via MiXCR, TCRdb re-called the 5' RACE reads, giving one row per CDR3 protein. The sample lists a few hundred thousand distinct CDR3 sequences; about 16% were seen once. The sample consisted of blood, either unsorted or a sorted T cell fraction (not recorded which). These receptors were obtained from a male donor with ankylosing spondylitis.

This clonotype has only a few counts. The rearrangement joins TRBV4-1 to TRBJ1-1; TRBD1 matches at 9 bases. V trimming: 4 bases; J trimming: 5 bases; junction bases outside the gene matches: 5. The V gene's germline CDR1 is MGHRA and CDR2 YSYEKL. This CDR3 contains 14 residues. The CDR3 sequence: CASSPAGTGTEAFF. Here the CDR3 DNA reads TGCGCCAGCAGCCCCGCCGGGACAGGGACTGAAGCTTTCTTT.

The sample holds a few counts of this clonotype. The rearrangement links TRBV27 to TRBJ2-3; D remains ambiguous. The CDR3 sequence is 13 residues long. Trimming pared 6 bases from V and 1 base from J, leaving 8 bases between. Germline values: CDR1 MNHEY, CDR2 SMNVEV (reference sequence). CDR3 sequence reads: CASRDQRTDTQYF. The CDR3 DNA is TGTGCCAGCAGGGACCAGCGCACAGATACGCAGTATTTT.

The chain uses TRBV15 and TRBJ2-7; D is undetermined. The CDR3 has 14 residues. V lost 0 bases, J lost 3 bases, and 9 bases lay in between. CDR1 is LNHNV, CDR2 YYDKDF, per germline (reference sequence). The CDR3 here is CATSRDSLNYEQYF. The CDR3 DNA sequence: TGTGCCACCAGCAGAGACAGTTTAAACTACGAGCAGTACTTC.

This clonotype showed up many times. The CDR3 sequence: CASSLRDRGRPQYNEQFF. The DNA for the CDR3 is TGTGCCAGCAGCTTAAGGGACAGGGGGAGACCACAATACAATGAGCAGTTCTTC. The chain links TRBV7-8 to TRBJ2-1; 11 bases agree with TRBD1. The CDR3 is 18 amino acids. The germline gives CDR1 SGHVS, CDR2 FQNEAQ. V lost 2 bases to trimming and J lost 4 bases; unmatched junction nucleotides: 10.

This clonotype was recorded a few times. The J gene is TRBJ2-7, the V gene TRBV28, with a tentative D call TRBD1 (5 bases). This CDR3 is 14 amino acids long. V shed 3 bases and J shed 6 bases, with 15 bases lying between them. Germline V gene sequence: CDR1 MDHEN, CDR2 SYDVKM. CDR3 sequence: CASSLAQEIGEQYF. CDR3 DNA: TGTGCCAGCAGTTTGGCACAGGAGATTGGCGAGCAGTACTTC.

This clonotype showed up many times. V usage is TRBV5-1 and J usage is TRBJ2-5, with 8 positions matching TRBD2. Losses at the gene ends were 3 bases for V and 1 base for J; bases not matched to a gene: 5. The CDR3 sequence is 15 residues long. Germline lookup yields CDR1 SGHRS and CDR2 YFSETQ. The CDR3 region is CASSYSGSLQETQYF. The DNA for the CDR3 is TGCGCCAGCAGCTACAGCGGGAGTCTCCAAGAGACCCAGTACTTC.

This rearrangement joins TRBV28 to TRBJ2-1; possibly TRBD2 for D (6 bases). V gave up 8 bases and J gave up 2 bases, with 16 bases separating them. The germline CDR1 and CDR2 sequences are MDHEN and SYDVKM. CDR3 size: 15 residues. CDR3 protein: CASANGRTTYNEQFF. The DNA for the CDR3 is TGTGCCAGCGCCAACGGACGGACTACCTACAATGAGCAGTTCTTC. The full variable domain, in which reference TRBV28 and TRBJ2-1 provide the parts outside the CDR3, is DVKVTQSSRYLVKRTGEKVFLECVQDMDHENMFWYRQDPGLGLRLIYFSYDVKMKEKGDIPEGYSVSREKKERFSLILESASTNQTSMYLCASANGRTTYNEQFFGPGTRLTVL.

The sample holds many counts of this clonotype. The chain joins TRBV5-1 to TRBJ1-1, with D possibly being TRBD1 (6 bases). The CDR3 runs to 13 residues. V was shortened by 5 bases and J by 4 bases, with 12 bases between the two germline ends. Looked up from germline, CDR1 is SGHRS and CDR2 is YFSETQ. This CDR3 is CASRTTGSTEAFF. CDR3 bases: TGCGCCAGCAGAACTACAGGGAGCACTGAAGCTTTCTTT.

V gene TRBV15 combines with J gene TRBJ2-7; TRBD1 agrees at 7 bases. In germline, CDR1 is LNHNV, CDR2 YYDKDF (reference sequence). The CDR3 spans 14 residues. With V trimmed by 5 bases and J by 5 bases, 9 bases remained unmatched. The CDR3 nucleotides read TGTGCCACCAGCTCACTGACAGGGCCCCACGAGCAGTACTTC. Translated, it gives CATSSLTGPHEQYF.

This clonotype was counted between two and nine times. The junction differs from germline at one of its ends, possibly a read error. CDR3 amino acids: CASSEARELNTEALF. The DNA for the CDR3 is TGTGCCAGCAGTGAAGCTAGGGAGTTGAACACTGAAGCTCTCTTT. The chain links TRBV6-1 to TRBJ1-1, with D uncertain. The germline V gene encodes CDR1 MNHNS and CDR2 SASEGT. The CDR3 is 15 amino acids.

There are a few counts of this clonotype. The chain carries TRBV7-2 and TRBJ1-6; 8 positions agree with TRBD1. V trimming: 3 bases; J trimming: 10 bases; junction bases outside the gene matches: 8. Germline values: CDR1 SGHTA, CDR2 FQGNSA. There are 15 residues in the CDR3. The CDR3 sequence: CASSLLGQGRSPLHF. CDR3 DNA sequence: TGTGCCAGCAGCTTGTTAGGACAGGGAAGGTCACCCCTCCACTTT.